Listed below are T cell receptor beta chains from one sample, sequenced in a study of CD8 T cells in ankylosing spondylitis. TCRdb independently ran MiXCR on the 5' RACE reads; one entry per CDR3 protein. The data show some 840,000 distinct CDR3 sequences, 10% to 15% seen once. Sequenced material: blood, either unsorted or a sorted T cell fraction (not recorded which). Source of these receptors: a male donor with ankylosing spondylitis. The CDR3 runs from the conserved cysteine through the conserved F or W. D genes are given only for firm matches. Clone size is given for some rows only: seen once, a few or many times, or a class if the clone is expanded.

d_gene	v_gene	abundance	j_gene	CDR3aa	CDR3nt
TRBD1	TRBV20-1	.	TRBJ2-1	CSARKTGSSYNEQFF	TGCAGTGCGAGAAAGACAGGGAGCTCCTACAATGAGCAGTTCTTC
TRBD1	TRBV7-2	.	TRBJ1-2	CASSLDRGGGYGYTF	TGTGCCAGCAGCTTAGACAGGGGAGGTGGCTATGGCTACACCTTC
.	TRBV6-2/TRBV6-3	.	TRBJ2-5	CASTEDGTSTETQYF	TGTGCCAGCACCGAGGACGGGACTTCCACCGAGACCCAGTACTTC
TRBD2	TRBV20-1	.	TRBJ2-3	CRVLAALNTDTQYF	TGCAGGGTACTAGCGGCGTTGAACACAGATACGCAGTATTTT
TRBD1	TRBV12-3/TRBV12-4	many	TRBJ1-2	CASSLRAGGHGYTF	TGTGCCAGCAGTTTAAGGGCAGGGGGCCATGGCTACACCTTC
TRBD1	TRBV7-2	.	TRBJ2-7	CASSLGGQSIEQYF	TGTGCCAGCAGCTTAGGGGGACAGTCTATCGAGCAGTACTTC
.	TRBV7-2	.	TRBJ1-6	CASSLIRAADNSPLHF	TGTGCCAGCAGCCTGATTCGGGCAGCCGATAATTCACCCCTCCACTTT
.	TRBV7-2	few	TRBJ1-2	CASSLDPTYGYTF	TGTGCCAGCAGCTTAGACCCGACGTATGGCTACACCTTC
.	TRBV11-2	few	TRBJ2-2	CASSPLLIGGNTGELFF	TGTGCCAGCAGCCCCTTGTTAATAGGGGGGAACACCGGGGAGCTGTTTTTT
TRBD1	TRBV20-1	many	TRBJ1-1	CSASTGVNTEAFF	TGCAGTGCCTCGACAGGGGTGAACACTGAAGCTTTCTTT
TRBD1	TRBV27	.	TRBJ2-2	CASSLVGTGGYTGELFF	TGTGCCAGCAGTTTAGTTGGGACAGGGGGCTACACCGGGGAGCTGTTTTTT
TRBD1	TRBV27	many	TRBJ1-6	CASSLGQGGAPLHF	TGTGCCAGCAGTTTAGGACAGGGGGGAGCACCCCTCCACTTT
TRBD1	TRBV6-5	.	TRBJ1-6	CASSYGRTGATVSPLHF	TGTGCCAGCAGTTACGGCCGGACAGGGGCGACCGTTTCACCCCTCCACTTT
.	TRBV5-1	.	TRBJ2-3	CASSLAKGTESTDTQYF	TGCGCCAGCAGCTTGGCCAAAGGGACTGAGAGCACAGATACGCAGTATTTT
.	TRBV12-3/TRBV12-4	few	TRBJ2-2	CASSFASITGELFF	TGTGCCAGCAGTTTTGCCAGTATCACCGGGGAGCTGTTTTTT
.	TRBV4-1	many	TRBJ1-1	CASSHGYRVSYTEAFF	TGCGCCAGCAGCCATGGTTACCGGGTCTCGTACACTGAAGCTTTCTTT
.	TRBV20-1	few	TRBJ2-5	CSARPGYQETQYF	TGCAGTGCTAGGCCGGGATACCAAGAGACCCAGTACTTC
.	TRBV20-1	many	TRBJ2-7	CSARDPSYEQYF	TGCAGTGCTAGAGATCCAAGCTACGAGCAGTACTTC
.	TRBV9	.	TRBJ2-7	CASSVGFDRYEQYF	TGTGCCAGCAGCGTAGGGTTCGACCGCTACGAGCAGTACTTC
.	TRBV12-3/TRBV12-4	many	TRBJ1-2	CASSASYREKDGYTF	TGTGCCAGCAGTGCATCCTACAGGGAGAAGGATGGCTACACCTTC
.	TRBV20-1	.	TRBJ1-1	CSAHPLGIEAFF	TGCAGTGCTCACCCACTGGGAATTGAAGCTTTCTTT
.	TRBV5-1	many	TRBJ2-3	CASSSDISTDTQYF	TGCGCCAGCAGCTCAGACATTAGCACAGATACGCAGTATTTT
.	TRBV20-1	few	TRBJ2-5	CSAKSLALQETQYF	TGCAGTGCTAAGTCCCTCGCCTTACAAGAGACCCAGTACTTC
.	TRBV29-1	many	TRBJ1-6	CSVAESSYNSPLHF	TGCAGCGTTGCTGAGAGCTCCTATAATTCACCCCTCCACTTT
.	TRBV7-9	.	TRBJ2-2	CASNPSGTGELFF	TGTGCCAGCAATCCTTCGGGCACCGGGGAGCTGTTTTTT
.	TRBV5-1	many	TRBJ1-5	CASSLSFNQPQHF	TGCGCCAGCAGCTTGAGTTTCAATCAGCCCCAGCATTTT
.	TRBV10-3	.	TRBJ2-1	CAISSGLPCQGFGNEQFF	TGTGCCATCAGCTCGGGGCTCCCGTGCCAGGGGTTTGGCAATGAGCAGTTCTTC
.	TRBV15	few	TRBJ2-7	CATSRGGGGTYEQYF	TGTGCCACCAGCAGAGGAGGTGGGGGCACATACGAGCAGTACTTC
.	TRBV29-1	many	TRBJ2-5	CSVEIAQETQYF	TGCAGCGTTGAGATTGCCCAAGAGACCCAGTACTTC
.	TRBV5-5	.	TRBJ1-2	CASSLVGSGVVYGYTF	TGTGCCAGCAGCTTGGTGGGGTCAGGGGTTGTCTATGGCTACACCTTC
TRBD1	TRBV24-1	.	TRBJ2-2	CATNTDRGANTGELFF	TGTGCCACCAATACTGACAGGGGAGCGAACACCGGGGAGCTGTTTTTT
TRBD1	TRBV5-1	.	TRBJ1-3	CASSWTGSTGNTIYF	TGCGCCAGCAGCTGGACAGGGTCCACTGGAAACACCATATATTTT
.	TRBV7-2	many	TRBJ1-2	CASSLGSLDGYTF	TGTGCCAGCAGCTTAGGGAGTCTGGATGGCTACACCTTC
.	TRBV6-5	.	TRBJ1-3	CASSYSASIGVGNTIYF	TGTGCCAGCAGTTACTCGGCTTCGATCGGGGTAGGAAACACCATATATTTT
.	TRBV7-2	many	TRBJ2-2	CASSLRGSGTGELFF	TGTGCCAGCAGCTTAAGGGGCTCAGGCACCGGGGAGCTGTTTTTT
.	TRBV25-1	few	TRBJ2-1	CASSASGLTYNEQFF	TGTGCCAGCAGTGCCAGCGGTTTAACCTACAATGAGCAGTTCTTC
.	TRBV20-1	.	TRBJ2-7	CSAFGTPYEQYF	TGCAGTGCTTTCGGGACTCCCTACGAGCAGTACTTC
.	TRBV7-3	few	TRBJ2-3	CASSLTHLGTDTQYF	TGTGCCAGCAGCTTAACGCATCTCGGCACAGATACGCAGTATTTT
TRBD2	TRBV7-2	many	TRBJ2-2	CASSSMGGTNTGELFF	TGTGCCAGCAGCTCCATGGGGGGGACGAACACCGGGGAGCTGTTTTTT
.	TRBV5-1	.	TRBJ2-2	CASSPLQGPGELFF	TGCGCCAGCAGCCCTCTACAGGGTCCCGGGGAGCTGTTTTTT
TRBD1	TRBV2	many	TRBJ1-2	CASRIWSGGRGYTF	TGTGCCAGCAGGATATGGTCAGGGGGCAGGGGCTACACCTTC
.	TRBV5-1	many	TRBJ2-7	CASSLNSYEQYF	TGTGCCAGCAGTTTGAACAGCTACGAGCAGTACTTC